One and the same sample provided the 10 T cell receptor beta chains below, sequenced in a study of CD8 T cells in Susac syndrome (dated by TCRdb to the late 2010s). The library was built by means of the immunoSEQ multiplex PCR assay. RNA was extracted using the RNeasy kit, and about 0.45 to 1 ug of the RNA was reverse transcribed with random hexamers. Clones were called with MiXCR by TCRdb after fastp trimmed the public reads at Q25, and only in-frame beta chains were retained. When rows share a CDR3 protein, they turn into one entry using the most common DNA and genes. Present in this sample are about 180,000 distinct CDR3 sequences, 85% to 95% of which were seen just once. The top ten constitute around 0.16% of the sample. Sequencing was done on a sample of CD8+ T cells from PBMCs. All receptors come from a human donor with multiple sclerosis.

The chain has TRBV13 and TRBJ1-1; D ambiguous. From germline, CDR1 is PRHDT and CDR2 FYEKMQ (reference sequence). With 5 bases removed from V and 3 bases from J, the gap between germline ends came to 7 bases. This CDR3 has 12 amino acids. CDR3: CASSAVHTEAFF. The CDR3 region has the DNA TGTGCCAGCAGCGCAGTACACACTGAAGCTTTCTTT.

The chain recombines TRBV20-1 with TRBJ2-7; TRBD1 is a possible D gene (5 bases). V was trimmed by 1 base and J by 3 bases, leaving 10 bases between them. CDR3 length: 13 amino acids. Per the germline V gene, CDR1 is DFQATT and CDR2 is SNEGSKA (reference sequence). The CDR3 coding sequence is TGCAGTGCTAGAGGGACATCTGACTACGAGCAGTACTTC. Its protein is CSARGTSDYEQYF.

V usage is TRBV20-1 and J usage is TRBJ2-7; D is uncertain. CDR1 DFQATT and CDR2 SNEGSKA come from the germline V gene (reference sequence). The CDR3 consists of 13 residues. Trimming cost V 2 bases and J 4 bases, with 12 bases left between them. Here the CDR3 DNA reads TGCAGTGCTAGATCCCCGGCGGCGTACGAGCAGTACTTC. Translating it yields CSARSPAAYEQYF.

The V and J genes are TRBV2 and TRBJ1-2, with 8 bases identical to TRBD1. Germline V lookup: CDR1 SNHLY, CDR2 FYNNEI. The CDR3 covers 15 residues. The ends lost 2 bases at V and 2 bases at J; junction bases unmatched: 4. The CDR3 loop is CASSESGQANYGYTF. The CDR3 nucleotides are TGTGCCAGCAGTGAATCGGGACAGGCCAACTATGGCTACACCTTC.

The CDR3 sequence is CASSLYIRGNEQFF. CDR3 coding DNA: TGTGCCAGCAGCTTATATATAAGAGGCAATGAGCAGTTCTTC. The V call is TRBV7-2, the J call TRBJ2-1; no firm D call. V was cut by 2 bases and J by 6 bases, with 11 bases left in between. The CDR3 spans 14 residues. Germline loops: CDR1 SGHTA, CDR2 FQGNSA.

The chain has TRBV7-2 and TRBJ2-5, with 7 positions matching TRBD2. The CDR3 covers 13 residues. CDR1 and CDR2 from the germline V gene are SGHTA and FQGNSA. The trim removed 4 bases at V and 4 bases at J, leaving 3 bases unmatched. The CDR3 coding sequence is TGTGCCAGCAGCTCGATAGCGGGAGAGACCCAGTACTTC. Its protein is CASSSIAGETQYF. The full variable domain, completed using reference TRBV7-2 and TRBJ2-5, is GAGVSQSPSNKVTEKGKDVELRCDPISGHTALYWYRQSLGQGLEFLIYFQGNSAPDKSGLPSDRFSAERTGGSVSTLTIQRTQQEDSAVYLCASSSIAGETQYFGPGTRLLVL.

This sequence joins TRBV29-1 and TRBJ2-2, with TRBD2 matching 8 bases. This CDR3 is 16 amino acids long. Germline values: CDR1 SQVTM, CDR2 ANQGSEA. V was clipped by 1 base and J by 5 bases; unmatched bases: 9. The CDR3, as DNA: TGCAGCGTTGAAGTAAGGGGAGCGGGAGAGACCGGGGAGCTGTTTTTT. It specifies CSVEVRGAGETGELFF.

This rearrangement joins TRBV29-1 to TRBJ2-6, with D hard to call. CDR1 SQVTM and CDR2 ANQGSEA come from the germline V gene. This CDR3 contains 15 residues. Trimming stripped 7 bases from V and 0 bases from J, with 13 bases between. The CDR3 bases are TGCAGCGAAAAAGGGCGTTACTCTGGGGCCAACGTCCTGACTTTC. Translating it yields CSEKGRYSGANVLTF.

The chain has TRBV21-1 and TRBJ2-5; the table's D call, TRBD1, was not checked against the DNA. TRBV21-1 has pseudogene status. This CDR3 region has 15 residues. CDR3 amino acids: CASSPRRERGETQYF. DNA of the CDR3: TGTGCCAGCTCCCCTCGCCGGGAAAGGGGGGAGACCCAGTACTTC.

The chain has TRBV3-1 and TRBJ2-7; TRBD1 agrees at 7 bases. The germline CDR1 and CDR2 sequences are LGHDT and YNNKEL (reference sequence). The CDR3 length is 14 residues. V shed 8 bases and J 5 bases; nucleotides not matched to a gene: 12. CDR3 nucleotide sequence: TGTGCCAGCTCCAGGGGGACGGACCCTCACGAGCAGTACTTC. This gives the protein CASSRGTDPHEQYF.